A selection of T cell receptor beta chains follows, all from one sample in a study of early T cells in non-severe SARS-CoV-2 infection. TCRdb re-analysed the 5' RACE reads in MiXCR, keeping a single row per CDR3 protein. The sample consists of around 40,000 distinct CDR3 sequences, under 8% of them appearing once. The source material was whole blood. All receptors derive from an adult who was a healthcare worker with PCR-confirmed SARS-CoV-2 infection or an uninfected control (not recorded which). CDR3s include the opening cysteine and the closing phenylalanine or tryptophan. A D gene is named only where the DNA matches it firmly. Size tells how often a clone was seen (once, few, many) or the class of an expanded clone, and some rows leave it out.

d_gene: TRBD2
abundance: many
j_gene: TRBJ2-7
v_gene: TRBV20-1
CDR3nt: TGCAGTGCTAGAGACCGTAGGACTAGCGGGAGACACGAGCAGTACTTC
CDR3aa: CSARDRRTSGRHEQYF

d_gene: .
abundance: .
j_gene: TRBJ2-7
v_gene: TRBV2
CDR3nt: TGTGCCAGCAGTGGGTTGGGGCTGCAAGAGCAGTACTTC
CDR3aa: CASSGLGLQEQYF

d_gene: .
abundance: .
j_gene: TRBJ2-1
v_gene: TRBV11-1
CDR3nt: TGTGCCAGCACCTTAAACAATGAGCAGTTCTTC
CDR3aa: CASTLNNEQFF

d_gene: .
abundance: few
j_gene: TRBJ2-7
v_gene: TRBV29-1
CDR3nt: TGCAGCGCCTGGACGGGATACGAACAGTACTTC
CDR3aa: CSAWTGYEQYF

d_gene: .
abundance: few
j_gene: TRBJ1-4
v_gene: TRBV5-1
CDR3nt: TGCGCCAGCAGCTTGGAAGAGACAGCAACTAATGAAAAACTGTTTTTT
CDR3aa: CASSLEETATNEKLFF

d_gene: .
abundance: .
j_gene: TRBJ2-3
v_gene: TRBV7-9
CDR3nt: TGTGCCAGCAGCCCGAACGGAGCGGGTGCGGTCACAGATACGCAGTATTTT
CDR3aa: CASSPNGAGAVTDTQYF

d_gene: .
abundance: many
j_gene: TRBJ2-1
v_gene: TRBV7-9
CDR3nt: TGTGCCAGCAGCTTAGCGGGACGGAAAGACAATGAGCAGTTCTTC
CDR3aa: CASSLAGRKDNEQFF

d_gene: TRBD2
abundance: many
j_gene: TRBJ2-7
v_gene: TRBV6-1
CDR3nt: TGTGCCTGCGTTGGCGGGAGGGACGAGCAGTACTTC
CDR3aa: CACVGGRDEQYF

d_gene: .
abundance: .
j_gene: TRBJ2-7
v_gene: TRBV30
CDR3nt: TGTGCCTGTGGGACGGGGACGTACGAGCAGTACTTC
CDR3aa: CACGTGTYEQYF

d_gene: .
abundance: .
j_gene: TRBJ2-5
v_gene: TRBV20-1
CDR3nt: TGCAGTGCTAGAGACCCCGACCGGAGTTCGATTACCCAGTACTTC
CDR3aa: CSARDPDRSSITQYF

d_gene: .
abundance: many
j_gene: TRBJ2-7
v_gene: TRBV18
CDR3nt: TGTGCCAGCTCACCGCGTTTGAGTTCAGGTACCCACGAGCAGTACTTC
CDR3aa: CASSPRLSSGTHEQYF

d_gene: .
abundance: many
j_gene: TRBJ1-4
v_gene: TRBV3-1
CDR3nt: TGTGCCAGCAGCAGTACAGGAAAACTGTTTTTT
CDR3aa: CASSSTGKLFF

d_gene: .
abundance: .
j_gene: TRBJ1-4
v_gene: TRBV5-4
CDR3nt: TGTGCCAGCAGCTTGGATAGGGTAGGAGAAAAACTGTGTTTT
CDR3aa: CASSLDRVGEKLCF

d_gene: TRBD2
abundance: many
j_gene: TRBJ2-1
v_gene: TRBV11-3
CDR3nt: TGTGCCAGCAGCATGGGACTAGCGGAAGCAAATGAGCAGTTCTTC
CDR3aa: CASSMGLAEANEQFF

d_gene: .
abundance: many
j_gene: TRBJ1-2
v_gene: TRBV2
CDR3nt: TGTGCCAGCGGGGGGACGGGTTCTGGCTACACCTTC
CDR3aa: CASGGTGSGYTF

d_gene: TRBD2
abundance: few
j_gene: TRBJ2-3
v_gene: TRBV20-1
CDR3nt: TGCAGTGCTAGCGGGAGGGCCGGTTATACGCAGTATTTT
CDR3aa: CSASGRAGYTQYF

d_gene: .
abundance: few
j_gene: TRBJ1-5
v_gene: TRBV20-1
CDR3nt: TGCAGTGCCATAAAACCTACAGGGCTCAATCAGCCCCAGCATTTT
CDR3aa: CSAIKPTGLNQPQHF

d_gene: .
abundance: many
j_gene: TRBJ2-3
v_gene: TRBV28
CDR3nt: TGTGCCAGCGGACTGGGAGATACGCAGTATTTT
CDR3aa: CASGLGDTQYF

d_gene: .
abundance: .
j_gene: TRBJ1-1
v_gene: TRBV6-6
CDR3nt: TGTGCCAGCGATACAGGGAACACTGAAGCTTTCTTT
CDR3aa: CASDTGNTEAFF

d_gene: .
abundance: .
j_gene: TRBJ1-5
v_gene: TRBV9
CDR3nt: TGTGCCAGCAGCGTTCTGTGCTCGGCCTATCAGCCCCAGCATTTT
CDR3aa: CASSVLCSAYQPQHF

d_gene: TRBD2
abundance: many
j_gene: TRBJ2-7
v_gene: TRBV12-3/TRBV12-4
CDR3nt: TGTGCCAGCAGTTTCAAAGCGGGGTCTTCCTACGAGCAGTACTTC
CDR3aa: CASSFKAGSSYEQYF

d_gene: TRBD2
abundance: .
j_gene: TRBJ2-1
v_gene: TRBV7-2
CDR3nt: TGTGCCAGCAGCTTGTCCCTAGCGGCCTCCTACAATGAGCAGTTCTTC
CDR3aa: CASSLSLAASYNEQFF

d_gene: TRBD2
abundance: many
j_gene: TRBJ2-7
v_gene: TRBV20-1
CDR3nt: TGCAGTGCTTCCCCGGGACTAGCGACCTACGAGCAGTACTTC
CDR3aa: CSASPGLATYEQYF

d_gene: TRBD2
abundance: many
j_gene: TRBJ2-1
v_gene: TRBV11-1
CDR3nt: TGTGCCAGCAGCTCCTGGACTAGCGGGGACTACAATGAGCAGTTCTTC
CDR3aa: CASSSWTSGDYNEQFF

d_gene: .
abundance: few
j_gene: TRBJ1-1
v_gene: TRBV2
CDR3nt: TGTGCCAGCAGTGTATCGTCAGGCGGGGGGCTTGAAGCTTTCTTT
CDR3aa: CASSVSSGGGLEAFF

d_gene: .
abundance: few
j_gene: TRBJ2-6
v_gene: TRBV19
CDR3nt: TGTGCCAGTAGTATTGTGTTAAGCTCTGGGGCCAACGTCCTGACTTTC
CDR3aa: CASSIVLSSGANVLTF

d_gene: .
abundance: few
j_gene: TRBJ2-3
v_gene: TRBV11-3
CDR3nt: TGTGCCAGCAGCCCATCCAGGGGCTCAAATACGCAGTATTTT
CDR3aa: CASSPSRGSNTQYF

d_gene: .
abundance: few
j_gene: TRBJ1-3
v_gene: TRBV5-1
CDR3nt: TGCGCCAGCAGCTCCCGCGGCGACCTAAACACCATATATTTT
CDR3aa: CASSSRGDLNTIYF

d_gene: .
abundance: many
j_gene: TRBJ1-5
v_gene: TRBV6-6
CDR3nt: TGTGCCAGCAGTTACCTAGGCGAGAATCAGCCCCAGCATTTT
CDR3aa: CASSYLGENQPQHF

d_gene: .
abundance: .
j_gene: TRBJ2-1
v_gene: TRBV5-1
CDR3nt: TGCGCCAACAGCACTAGCCCGGGCTCCACCTACAATGAGCAGTTCTTC
CDR3aa: CANSTSPGSTYNEQFF

d_gene: .
abundance: few
j_gene: TRBJ2-7
v_gene: TRBV18
CDR3nt: TGTGCCAGCTCACCTGTTGGGGGAGGTTCCTACGAGCAGTACTTC
CDR3aa: CASSPVGGGSYEQYF

d_gene: .
abundance: .
j_gene: TRBJ2-7
v_gene: TRBV3-1
CDR3nt: TGTGCCAGCAGCCAGGGGGCGATACTCTACGAGCAGTACTTC
CDR3aa: CASSQGAILYEQYF

d_gene: TRBD2
abundance: many
j_gene: TRBJ2-3
v_gene: TRBV29-1
CDR3nt: TGCAGCGGGGCGCAGACGGGGGGAACTAGCACAGATACGCAGTATTTT
CDR3aa: CSGAQTGGTSTDTQYF

d_gene: TRBD2
abundance: many
j_gene: TRBJ2-3
v_gene: TRBV7-2
CDR3nt: TGTGCCAGCAGCTTAGCGCGGACTAGCGGTTCAGATACGCAGTATTTT
CDR3aa: CASSLARTSGSDTQYF

d_gene: TRBD2
abundance: many
j_gene: TRBJ2-2
v_gene: TRBV10-2
CDR3nt: TGCGCCAGTCAGCGGGGCGCGAACACCGGGGAGCTGTTTTTT
CDR3aa: CASQRGANTGELFF

d_gene: .
abundance: many
j_gene: TRBJ2-6
v_gene: TRBV28
CDR3nt: TGTGCCAGCAGTTTAGGAGCCGAGGACGGCCACTCTGGGGCCAACGTCCTGACTTTC
CDR3aa: CASSLGAEDGHSGANVLTF

d_gene: TRBD1
abundance: many
j_gene: TRBJ1-2
v_gene: TRBV12-3/TRBV12-4
CDR3nt: TGTGCCAGCACTAGACAGGGTATGGGCTACACCTTC
CDR3aa: CASTRQGMGYTF

d_gene: .
abundance: .
j_gene: TRBJ2-2
v_gene: TRBV2
CDR3nt: TGTGCCAGCAGTGTCCAGAGCGGGAACACCGGGGAGCTGTTTTTT
CDR3aa: CASSVQSGNTGELFF

d_gene: .
abundance: many
j_gene: TRBJ2-2
v_gene: TRBV12-5
CDR3nt: TGTGCTAGTGGTTTGGCGAGATCCGGGGAGCTGTTTTTT
CDR3aa: CASGLARSGELFF

d_gene: TRBD2
abundance: many
j_gene: TRBJ2-3
v_gene: TRBV7-2
CDR3nt: TGTGCCAGCAGCTTGGCGGAACCGGGACTAGTGTCCACAGATACGCAGTATTTT
CDR3aa: CASSLAEPGLVSTDTQYF

d_gene: .
abundance: .
j_gene: TRBJ2-5
v_gene: TRBV7-2
CDR3nt: TGTGCCAGCAGCTTTTTAGGTCAAGAGACCCAGTACTTC
CDR3aa: CASSFLGQETQYF

d_gene: .
abundance: many
j_gene: TRBJ1-1
v_gene: TRBV7-2
CDR3nt: TGTGCCAGCAGCCGGGGGGGAGTACCTGAAGCTTTCTTT
CDR3aa: CASSRGGVPEAFF